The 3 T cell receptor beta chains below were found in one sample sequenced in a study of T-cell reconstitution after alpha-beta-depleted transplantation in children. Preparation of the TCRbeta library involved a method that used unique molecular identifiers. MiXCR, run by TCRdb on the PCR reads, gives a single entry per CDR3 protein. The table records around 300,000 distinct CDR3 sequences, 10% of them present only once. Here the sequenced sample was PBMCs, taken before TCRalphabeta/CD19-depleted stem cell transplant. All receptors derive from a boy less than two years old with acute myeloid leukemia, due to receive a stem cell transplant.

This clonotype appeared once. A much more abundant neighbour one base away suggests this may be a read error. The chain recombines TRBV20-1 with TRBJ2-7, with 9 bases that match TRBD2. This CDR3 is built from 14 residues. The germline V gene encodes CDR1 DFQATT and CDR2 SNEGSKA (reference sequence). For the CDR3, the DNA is TGCAGTGCTAGAGCCCCTAGCGGGGCCTACGACCAGTACTTC. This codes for CSARAPSGAYDQYF.

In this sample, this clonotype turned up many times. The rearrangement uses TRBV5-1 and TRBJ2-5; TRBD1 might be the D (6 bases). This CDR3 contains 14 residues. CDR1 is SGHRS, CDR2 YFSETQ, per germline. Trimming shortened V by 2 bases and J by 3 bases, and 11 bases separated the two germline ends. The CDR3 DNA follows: TGCGCCAGCAGCTTATTTCCAGGGGAAGAGACCCAGTACTTC. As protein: CASSLFPGEETQYF.

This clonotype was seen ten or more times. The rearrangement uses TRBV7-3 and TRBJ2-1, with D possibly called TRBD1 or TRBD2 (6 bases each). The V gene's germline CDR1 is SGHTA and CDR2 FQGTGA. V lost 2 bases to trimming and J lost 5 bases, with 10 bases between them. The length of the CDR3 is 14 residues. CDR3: CASSLERGHNEQFF. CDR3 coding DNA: TGTGCCAGCAGCTTAGAACGGGGGCACAATGAGCAGTTCTTC.